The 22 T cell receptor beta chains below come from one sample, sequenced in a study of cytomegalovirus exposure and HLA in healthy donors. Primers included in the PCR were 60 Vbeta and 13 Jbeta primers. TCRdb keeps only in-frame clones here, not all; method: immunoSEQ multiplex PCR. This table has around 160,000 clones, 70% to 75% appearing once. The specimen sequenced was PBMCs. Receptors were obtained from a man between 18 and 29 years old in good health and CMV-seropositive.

The CDR3 reads CSTSQGLEDTQYF. In DNA, the CDR3 is TGCAGCACCTCCCAGGGGTTAGAAGATACGCAGTATTTT. The V call is TRBV29-1, the J call TRBJ2-3; D might be TRBD1 (6 bases). Germline CDR1 SQVTM, CDR2 ANQGSEA. The CDR3 is 13 amino acids. With 8 bases removed from V and 5 bases from J, the gap between germline ends came to 17 bases.

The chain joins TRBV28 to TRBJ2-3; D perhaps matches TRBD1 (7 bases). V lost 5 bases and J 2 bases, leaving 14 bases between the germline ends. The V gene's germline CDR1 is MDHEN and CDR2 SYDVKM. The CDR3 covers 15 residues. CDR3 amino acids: CASSRDREATDTQYF. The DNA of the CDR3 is TGTGCCAGCAGTCGCGACAGGGAGGCCACAGATACGCAGTATTTT.

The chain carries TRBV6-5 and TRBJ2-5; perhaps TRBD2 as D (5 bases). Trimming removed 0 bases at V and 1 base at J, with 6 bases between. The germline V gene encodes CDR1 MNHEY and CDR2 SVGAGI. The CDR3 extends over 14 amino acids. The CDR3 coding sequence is TGTGCCAGCAGTTACTCCGGGATCCAAGAGACCCAGTACTTC. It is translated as CASSYSGIQETQYF.

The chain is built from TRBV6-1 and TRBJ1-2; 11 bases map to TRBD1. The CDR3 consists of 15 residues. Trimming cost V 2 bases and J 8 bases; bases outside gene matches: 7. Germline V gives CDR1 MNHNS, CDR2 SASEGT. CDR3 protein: CASSERGQGGQGYTF. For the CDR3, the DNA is TGTGCCAGCAGTGAACGGGGACAGGGGGGTCAGGGCTACACCTTC.

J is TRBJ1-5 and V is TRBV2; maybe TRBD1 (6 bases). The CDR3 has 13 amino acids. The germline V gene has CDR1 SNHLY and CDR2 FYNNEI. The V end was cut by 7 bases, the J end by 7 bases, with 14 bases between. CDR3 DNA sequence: TGTGCCAGCACGGCAGGGGTAGGACAGCCCCAGCATTTT. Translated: CASTAGVGQPQHF.

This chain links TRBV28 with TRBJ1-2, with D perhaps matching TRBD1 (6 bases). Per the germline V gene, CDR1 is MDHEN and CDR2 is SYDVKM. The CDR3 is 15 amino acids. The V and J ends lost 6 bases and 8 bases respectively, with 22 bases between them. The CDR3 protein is CASRWGPERPGGYTF. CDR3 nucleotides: TGTGCCAGCAGATGGGGGCCCGAACGACCTGGCGGCTACACCTTC.

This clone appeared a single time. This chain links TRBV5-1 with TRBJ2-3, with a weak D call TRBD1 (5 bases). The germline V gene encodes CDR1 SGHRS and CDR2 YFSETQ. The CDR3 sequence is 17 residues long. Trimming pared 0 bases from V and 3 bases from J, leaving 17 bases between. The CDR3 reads CASSLGSGNLETDTQYF. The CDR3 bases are TGCGCCAGCAGCTTGGGATCAGGGAACTTGGAAACAGATACGCAGTATTTT.

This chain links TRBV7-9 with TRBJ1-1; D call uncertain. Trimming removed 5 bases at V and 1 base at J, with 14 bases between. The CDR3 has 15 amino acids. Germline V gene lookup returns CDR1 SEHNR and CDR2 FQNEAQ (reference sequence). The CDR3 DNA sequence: TGTGCCAGCAGCCCGAAGGGAGCTCGGAACACTGAAGCTTTCTTT. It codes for CASSPKGARNTEAFF.

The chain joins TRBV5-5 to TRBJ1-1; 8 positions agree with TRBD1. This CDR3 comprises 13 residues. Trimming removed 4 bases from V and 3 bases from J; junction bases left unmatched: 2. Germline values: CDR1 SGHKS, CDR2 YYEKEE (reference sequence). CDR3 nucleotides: TGTGCCAGCAGCATGGACAGGGACACTGAAGCTTTCTTT. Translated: CASSMDRDTEAFF.

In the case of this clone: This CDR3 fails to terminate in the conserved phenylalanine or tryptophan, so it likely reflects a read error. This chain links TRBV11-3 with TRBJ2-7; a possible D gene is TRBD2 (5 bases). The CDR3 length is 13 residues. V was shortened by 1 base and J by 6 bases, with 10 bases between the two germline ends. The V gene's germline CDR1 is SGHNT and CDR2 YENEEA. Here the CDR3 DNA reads TGTGCCAGCAGCTTAGTTGGCGGGCGCGAGCAGTACATC. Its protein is CASSLVGGREQYI.

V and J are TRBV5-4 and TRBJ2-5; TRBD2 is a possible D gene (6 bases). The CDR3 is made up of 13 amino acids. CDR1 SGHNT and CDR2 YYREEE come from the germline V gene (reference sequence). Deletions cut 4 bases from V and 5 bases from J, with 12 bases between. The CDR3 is CASSPGVEETQYF. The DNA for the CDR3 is TGTGCCAGCAGCCCGGGGGTGGAGGAGACCCAGTACTTC. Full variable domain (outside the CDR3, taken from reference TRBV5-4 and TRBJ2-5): ETGVTQSPTHLIKTRGQQVTLRCSSQSGHNTVSWYQQALGQGPQFIFQYYREEENGRGNFPPRFSGLQFPNYSSELNVNALELDDSALYLCASSPGVEETQYFGPGTRLLVL.

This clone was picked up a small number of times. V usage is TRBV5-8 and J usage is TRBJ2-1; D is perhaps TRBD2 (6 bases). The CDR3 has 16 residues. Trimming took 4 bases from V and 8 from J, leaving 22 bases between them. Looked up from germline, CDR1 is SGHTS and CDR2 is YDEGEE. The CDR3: CASSPGEVIGADEQFF. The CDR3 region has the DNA TGTGCCAGCAGCCCGGGGGAGGTAATCGGAGCCGATGAGCAGTTCTTC.

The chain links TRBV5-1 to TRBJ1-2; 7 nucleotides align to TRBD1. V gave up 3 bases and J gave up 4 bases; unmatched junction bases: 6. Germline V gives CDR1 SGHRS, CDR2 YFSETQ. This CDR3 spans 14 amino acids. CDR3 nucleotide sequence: TGCGCCAGCAGCTCCCTGACAGGGAGCTATGGCTACACCTTC. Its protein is CASSSLTGSYGYTF.

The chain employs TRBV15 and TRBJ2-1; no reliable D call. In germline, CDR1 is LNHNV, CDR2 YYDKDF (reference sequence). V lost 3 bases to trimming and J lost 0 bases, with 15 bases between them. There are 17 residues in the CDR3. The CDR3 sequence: CATSRVESYGSYNEQFF. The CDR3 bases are TGTGCCACCAGCAGGGTTGAGAGTTACGGCTCCTACAATGAGCAGTTCTTC.

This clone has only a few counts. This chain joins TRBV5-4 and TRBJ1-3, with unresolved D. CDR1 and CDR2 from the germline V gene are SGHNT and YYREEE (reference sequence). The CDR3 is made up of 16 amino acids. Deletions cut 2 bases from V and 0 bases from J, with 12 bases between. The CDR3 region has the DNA TGTGCCAGCAGCTTCGGGCTGGGGAGCTCTGGAAACACCATATATTTT. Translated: CASSFGLGSSGNTIYF. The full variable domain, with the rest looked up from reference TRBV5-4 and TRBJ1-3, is ETGVTQSPTHLIKTRGQQVTLRCSSQSGHNTVSWYQQALGQGPQFIFQYYREEENGRGNFPPRFSGLQFPNYSSELNVNALELDDSALYLCASSFGLGSSGNTIYFGEGSWLTVV.

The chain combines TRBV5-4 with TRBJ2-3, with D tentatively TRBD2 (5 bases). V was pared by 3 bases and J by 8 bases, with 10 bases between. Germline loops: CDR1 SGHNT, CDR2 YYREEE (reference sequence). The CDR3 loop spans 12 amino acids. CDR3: CASSSLAGTQYF. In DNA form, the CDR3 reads TGTGCCAGCAGCTCGCTAGCTGGTACGCAGTATTTT. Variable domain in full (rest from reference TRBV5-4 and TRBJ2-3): ETGVTQSPTHLIKTRGQQVTLRCSSQSGHNTVSWYQQALGQGPQFIFQYYREEENGRGNFPPRFSGLQFPNYSSELNVNALELDDSALYLCASSSLAGTQYFGPGTRLTVL.

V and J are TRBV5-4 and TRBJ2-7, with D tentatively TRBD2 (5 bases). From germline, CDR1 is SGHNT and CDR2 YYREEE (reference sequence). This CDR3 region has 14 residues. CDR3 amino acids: CASSFRDGVGRRSV. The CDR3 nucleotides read TGTGCCAGCAGCTTCCGAGACGGGGTGGGCAGGAGAAGCGTC.

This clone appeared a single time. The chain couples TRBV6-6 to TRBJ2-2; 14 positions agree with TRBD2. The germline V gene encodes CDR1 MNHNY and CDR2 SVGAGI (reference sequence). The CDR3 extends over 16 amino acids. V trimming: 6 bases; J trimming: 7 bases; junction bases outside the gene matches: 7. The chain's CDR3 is CASSRLAGGPSGELFF. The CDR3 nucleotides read TGTGCCAGCAGCCGACTAGCGGGGGGGCCGAGCGGGGAGCTGTTTTTT.

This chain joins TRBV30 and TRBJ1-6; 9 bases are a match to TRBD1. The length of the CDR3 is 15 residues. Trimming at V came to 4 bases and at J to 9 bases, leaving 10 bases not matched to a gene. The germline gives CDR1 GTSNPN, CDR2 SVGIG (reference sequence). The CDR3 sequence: CAWTLGQGSRSPLHF. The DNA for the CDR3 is TGTGCCTGGACCCTTGGACAGGGGTCTCGTTCACCCCTCCACTTT. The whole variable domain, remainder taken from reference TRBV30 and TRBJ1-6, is SQTIHQWPATLVQPVGSPLSLECTVEGTSNPNLYWYRQAAGRGLQLLFYSVGIGQISSEVPQNLSASRPQDRQFILSSKKLLLSDSGFYLCAWTLGQGSRSPLHFGNGTRLTVT.

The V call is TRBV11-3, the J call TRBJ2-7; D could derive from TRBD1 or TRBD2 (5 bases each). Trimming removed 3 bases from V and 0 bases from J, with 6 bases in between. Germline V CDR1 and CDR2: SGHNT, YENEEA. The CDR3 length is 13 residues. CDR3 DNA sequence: TGTGCCAGCAGCTTGGGGGACTCCTACGAGCAGTACGTC. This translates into CASSLGDSYEQYV.

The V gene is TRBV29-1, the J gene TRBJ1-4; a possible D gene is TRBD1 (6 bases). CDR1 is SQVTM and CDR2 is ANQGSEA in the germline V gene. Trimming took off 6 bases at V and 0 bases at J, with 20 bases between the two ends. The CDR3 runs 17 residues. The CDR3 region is CSVLDWGPGTTNEKLFF. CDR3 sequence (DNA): TGCAGCGTCCTGGATTGGGGGCCGGGGACAACTAATGAAAAACTGTTTTTT.

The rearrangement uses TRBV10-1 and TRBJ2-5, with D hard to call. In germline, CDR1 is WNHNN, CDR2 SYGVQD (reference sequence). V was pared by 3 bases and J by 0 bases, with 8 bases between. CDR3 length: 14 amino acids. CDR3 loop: CASSEAGNQETQYF. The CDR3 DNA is TGCGCCAGCAGTGAAGCTGGTAACCAAGAGACCCAGTACTTC.